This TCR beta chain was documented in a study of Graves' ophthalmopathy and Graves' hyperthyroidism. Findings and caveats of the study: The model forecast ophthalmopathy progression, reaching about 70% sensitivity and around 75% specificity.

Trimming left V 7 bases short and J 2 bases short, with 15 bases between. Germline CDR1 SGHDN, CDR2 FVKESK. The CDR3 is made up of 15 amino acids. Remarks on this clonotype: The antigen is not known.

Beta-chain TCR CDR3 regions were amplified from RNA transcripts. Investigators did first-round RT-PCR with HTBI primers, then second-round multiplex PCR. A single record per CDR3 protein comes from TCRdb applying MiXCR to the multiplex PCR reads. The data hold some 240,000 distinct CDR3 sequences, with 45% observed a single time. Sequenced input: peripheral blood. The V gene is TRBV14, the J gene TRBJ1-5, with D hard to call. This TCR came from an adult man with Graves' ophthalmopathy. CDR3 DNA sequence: TGTGCCAGCACCCCACTCTGGCAGGGCAATCAGCCCCAGCATTTT. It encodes CASTPLWQGNQPQHF.